This note documents a single TCR beta chain sequence. Antigen: not known. This sample was taken from a study of cytomegalovirus exposure and HLA in healthy donors. Findings and limits, study-wide: Listed as cytomegalovirus-associated were 164 TCR beta chains. An analysis that was carried out later associated 17,000 or so TCR beta sequences with HLA alleles at 0.05 false discovery rate. Accounts indicate the classifier identified cytomegalovirus status with strong specificity and sensitivity.

60 Vbeta and 13 Jbeta primers were used in PCR. Generated by immunoSEQ multiplex PCR, the TCRdb table keeps only in-frame clones and is missing some. Found here are 150,000 to 180,000 clones, 75% to 85% of them singletons; the top ten hold roughly 8%. The CDR3 loop spans 14 amino acids. The germline V gene encodes CDR1 WNHNN and CDR2 SYGVQD (reference sequence). Trimming stripped 8 bases from V and 3 bases from J, with 14 bases between. The TCR sequence derives from a man under 40 in good health and CMV-seropositive. The specimen was PBMCs. The rearrangement links TRBV10-1 to TRBJ1-3; perhaps TRBD1 as D (6 bases). CDR3 nucleotides: TGCGCCAGCTACCGGGGGGCAAGTGGAAACACCATATATTTT. The encoded protein is CASYRGASGNTIYF.